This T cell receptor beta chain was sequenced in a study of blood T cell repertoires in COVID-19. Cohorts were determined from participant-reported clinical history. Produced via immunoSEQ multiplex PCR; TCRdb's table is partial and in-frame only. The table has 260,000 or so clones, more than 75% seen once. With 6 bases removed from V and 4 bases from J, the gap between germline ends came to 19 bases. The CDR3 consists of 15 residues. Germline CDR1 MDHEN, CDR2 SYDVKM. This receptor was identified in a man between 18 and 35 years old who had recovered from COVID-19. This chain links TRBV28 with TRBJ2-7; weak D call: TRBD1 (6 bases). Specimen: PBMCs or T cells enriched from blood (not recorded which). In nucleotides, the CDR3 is TGTGCCAGCAGCCGGAGACAGGAACTAGGGTACGAGCAGTACTTC. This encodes CASSRRQELGYEQYF.